One and the same sample provided the 18 T cell receptor beta chains below, sequenced in a study of human T cells and chemical hapten exposure. Time point given: patch test 3, about 24 weeks after DPC sensitization. Described treatment: therapeutic diphenylcyclopropenone sensitization with weekly scalp DPC. TCRdb independently ran MiXCR on the RACE reads; one entry per CDR3 protein. The profile shows 80,000 to 100,000 distinct CDR3 sequences, 25% to 30% of them singletons. Specimen: whole blood, collected in connection with sensitization to the hapten diphenylcyclopropenone (DPC). Receptors were obtained from a man aged 40-49 years with alopecia areata. Some clones in this sample may be carry-over from other donors' samples.

J is TRBJ2-3 and V is TRBV4-1, with 11 bases fitting TRBD2. Germline lookup yields CDR1 MGHRA and CDR2 YSYEKL. The CDR3 contains 12 residues. V shed 6 bases and J 13 bases; nucleotides not matched to a gene: 6. In DNA form, the CDR3 reads TGCGCCAGCAGTCCTACTAGCGGGAGAAAGTATTTT. Amino acid sequence: CASSPTSGRKYF.

The chain joins TRBV11-2 to TRBJ2-5; no reliable D call. Germline CDR1 reads SGHAT; CDR2 reads FQNNGV. V lost 4 bases and J 1 base, leaving 7 bases between the germline ends. This CDR3 comprises 13 residues. In DNA form, the CDR3 reads TGTGCCAGCAGCTCTCGACTCCAAGAGACCCAGTACTTC. Protein product: CASSSRLQETQYF.

V is TRBV9 and J is TRBJ2-5; D is possibly TRBD1 or TRBD2 (5 bases each). Germline values: CDR1 SGDLS, CDR2 YYNGEE. Trimming removed 0 bases at V and 5 bases at J, with 11 bases between. The CDR3 totals 14 residues. CDR3 amino acids: CASSVGQGEETQYF. The CDR3 DNA reads as TGTGCCAGCAGCGTAGGTCAGGGAGAGGAGACCCAGTACTTC.

This clonotype was observed a handful of times. The V call is TRBV10-2, the J call TRBJ2-1; 10 nucleotides match TRBD2. CDR3 size: 16 residues. V lost 0 bases, J lost 6 bases, and 5 bases stayed unmatched. The germline CDR1 and CDR2 sequences are WSHSY and SAAADI. This chain's CDR3 is CASSESYQREGNEQFF. The CDR3 nucleotides read TGCGCCAGCAGTGAGTCGTACCAGCGGGAGGGCAATGAGCAGTTCTTC.

J is TRBJ2-7 and V is TRBV20-1; D unresolved. Germline lookup yields CDR1 DFQATT and CDR2 SNEGSKA (reference sequence). The CDR3 is made up of 14 amino acids. Trimming shortened V by 0 bases and J by 2 bases, and 11 bases separated the two germline ends. The CDR3 is CSARDPLIPYEQYF. Written as DNA, the CDR3 is TGCAGTGCTAGAGATCCCTTGATACCCTACGAGCAGTACTTC.

CDR3 residues: CASSPQGTGGHEQFF. The CDR3 DNA reads TGTGCCAGCAGTCCTCAGGGTACAGGGGGGCATGAGCAGTTCTTC. This chain links TRBV27 with TRBJ2-1; TRBD1 aligns across 8 bases. V trimming: 5 bases; J trimming: 8 bases; junction bases outside the gene matches: 11. CDR1 and CDR2 from the germline V gene are MNHEY and SMNVEV (reference sequence). This CDR3 contains 15 residues.

The rearrangement joins TRBV16 to TRBJ1-1; D unclear. The germline V and J ends were trimmed by 4 bases and 3 bases, with 9 bases remaining between them. The CDR3 sequence is 13 residues long. CDR1 KGHSY and CDR2 FQNENV come from the germline V gene. The CDR3 DNA is TGTGCCAGCAGCCTCCCCGGGCACACTGAAGCTTTCTTT. It yields the protein CASSLPGHTEAFF.

The chain employs TRBV28 and TRBJ2-7; possible D gene TRBD1, 6 bases. Germline lookup yields CDR1 MDHEN and CDR2 SYDVKM. V dropped 7 bases and J dropped 2 bases, with 15 bases sitting between them. The CDR3 is 14 amino acids. The CDR3 spells CASKDSGAAYEQYF. For the CDR3, the DNA is TGTGCCAGCAAGGACTCAGGGGCCGCCTACGAGCAGTACTTC. The complete variable domain, with remaining parts taken from reference TRBV28 and TRBJ2-7, reads DVKVTQSSRYLVKRTGEKVFLECVQDMDHENMFWYRQDPGLGLRLIYFSYDVKMKEKGDIPEGYSVSREKKERFSLILESASTNQTSMYLCASKDSGAAYEQYFGPGTRLTVT.

The V call is TRBV11-2, the J call TRBJ1-2; D remains unclear. Germline-derived CDR1 and CDR2 are SGHAT and FQNNGV. This CDR3 is built from 12 residues. V lost 11 bases and J lost 3, with 13 bases in between. For the CDR3, the DNA is TGTGCCGGAAGAGACACCGACTATGGCTACACCTTC. Translating it yields CAGRDTDYGYTF.

This sequence joins TRBV20-1 and TRBJ2-5; 9 nucleotides agree with TRBD1. The CDR3 runs 15 residues. Trimming took 6 bases from V and 7 from J; bases not matched to a gene: 15. Germline CDR1 reads DFQATT; CDR2 reads SNEGSKA (reference sequence). The CDR3 here is CSAHPDGTGRGTQYF. CDR3 nucleotide sequence: TGCAGTGCCCACCCAGACGGGACAGGGAGGGGGACCCAGTACTTC.

The J gene is TRBJ2-2, the V gene TRBV4-2, with 10 bases fitting TRBD2. V lost 0 bases to trimming and J lost 8 bases; unmatched junction nucleotides: 6. This CDR3 comprises 16 residues. In germline, CDR1 is LGHNA, CDR2 YNFKEQ. CDR3 residues: CASSQDLAGGVGELFF. The CDR3 bases are TGTGCCAGCAGCCAAGATTTAGCGGGAGGAGTAGGGGAGCTGTTTTTT.

This sequence joins TRBV2 and TRBJ2-3; no firm D call. This CDR3 has 13 amino acids. V was trimmed by 6 bases and J by 2 bases, leaving 9 bases between them. The V gene's germline CDR1 is SNHLY and CDR2 FYNNEI. The DNA of the CDR3 is TGTGCCAGCAGGGAGAATCCCACAGATACGCAGTATTTT. Protein: CASRENPTDTQYF.

This clonotype was detected only a few times. The rearrangement joins TRBV5-1 to TRBJ2-3; possible D gene TRBD2, 6 bases. The V gene lost 3 bases and the J gene lost 1 base, with 9 bases spanning the gap. This CDR3 is 14 amino acids long. Germline assignment: CDR1 SGHRS and CDR2 YFSETQ. The CDR3 protein is CASSSTRGTDTQYF. CDR3 nucleotides: TGCGCCAGCAGCTCGACTAGGGGCACAGATACGCAGTATTTT.

This clonotype appeared many times. J is TRBJ2-3 and V is TRBV6-4; possible D gene TRBD1, 5 bases. V was pared by 3 bases and J by 3 bases, with 10 bases between. CDR3 size: 14 residues. Looked up from germline, CDR1 is MRHNA and CDR2 is SNTAGT. CDR3: CASSEGPGTDTQYF. Here the CDR3 DNA reads TGTGCCAGCAGTGAGGGGCCAGGGACAGATACGCAGTATTTT.

The chain recombines TRBV2 with TRBJ1-5; D may be TRBD1 (6 bases). This CDR3 comprises 14 residues. The germline V and J ends were trimmed by 5 bases and 5 bases, with 13 bases remaining between them. Germline V gives CDR1 SNHLY, CDR2 FYNNEI. CDR3 DNA: TGTGCCAGCAGTTCACAGGGCGGGCATCAGCCCCAGCATTTT. The encoded protein is CASSSQGGHQPQHF.

The chain recombines TRBV28 with TRBJ1-1; TRBD1 might be the D (6 bases). This CDR3 spans 16 amino acids. Deletions cut 3 bases from V and 1 base from J, with 15 bases between. Per germline, CDR1 MDHEN and CDR2 SYDVKM. The CDR3 loop is CASSFPRGGGNTEAFF. The CDR3 DNA reads as TGTGCCAGCAGTTTTCCCAGAGGGGGTGGGAACACTGAAGCTTTCTTT.

This clonotype has more than one count but fewer than ten. V usage is TRBV5-4 and J usage is TRBJ2-1, with D maybe TRBD2 (6 bases). The CDR3 has 12 amino acids. Germline CDR1 and CDR2: SGHNT and YYREEE (reference sequence). V was trimmed by 2 bases and J by 8 bases, leaving 8 bases between them. The CDR3 region is CASSFSGYEQFF. CDR3 sequence (DNA): TGTGCCAGCAGCTTCAGCGGGTATGAGCAGTTCTTC.

The J gene is TRBJ2-7, the V gene TRBV6-5; TRBD1 matches at 10 bases. V lost 7 bases, J lost 2 bases, and 5 bases stayed unmatched. In germline, CDR1 is MNHEY, CDR2 SVGAGI. This CDR3 comprises 14 residues. The CDR3 is CASIGQGGPYEQYF. The CDR3, as DNA: TGTGCCAGCATCGGACAGGGGGGCCCCTACGAGCAGTACTTC.